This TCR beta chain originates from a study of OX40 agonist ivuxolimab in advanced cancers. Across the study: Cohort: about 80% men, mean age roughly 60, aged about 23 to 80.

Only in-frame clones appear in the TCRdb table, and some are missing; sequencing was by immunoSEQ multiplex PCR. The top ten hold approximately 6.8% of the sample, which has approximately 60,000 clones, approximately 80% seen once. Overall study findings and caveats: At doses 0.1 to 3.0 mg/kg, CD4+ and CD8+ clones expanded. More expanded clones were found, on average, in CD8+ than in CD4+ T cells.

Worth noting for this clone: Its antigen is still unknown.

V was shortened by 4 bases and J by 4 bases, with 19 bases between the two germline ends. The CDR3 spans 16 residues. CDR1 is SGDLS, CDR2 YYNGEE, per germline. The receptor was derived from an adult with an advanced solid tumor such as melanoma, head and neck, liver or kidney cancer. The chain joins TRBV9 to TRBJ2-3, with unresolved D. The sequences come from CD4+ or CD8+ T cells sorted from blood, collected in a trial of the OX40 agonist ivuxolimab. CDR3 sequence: CASSPSPQSRPDTQYF. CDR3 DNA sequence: TGTGCCAGCAGCCCCTCACCTCAATCCCGCCCAGATACGCAGTATTTT.